Sequencing of this T cell receptor beta chain was carried out in a study of radiotherapy plus CTLA-4 blockade in lung cancer. As for the study in general: Patients showed objective responses in 18% of cases, and disease control was achieved by roughly 30%. Study-wide results and limits: Reported findings show early blood T cell clone dynamics, with interferon-beta, best predicted response.

To note about this clone: Its target is unknown.

V lost 5 bases and J lost 1, with 18 bases in between. The CDR3 is 16 amino acids. Germline loops: CDR1 SGHNT, CDR2 YENEEA. The method was immunoSEQ multiplex PCR; TCRdb's version includes in-frame clones alone and lacks a portion of them. Found here are about 98,000 clones, about 91% of them singletons; the top ten hold more than 4.5%. The gene calls are TRBV11-3 and TRBJ2-7, with TRBD2 as a possible D gene (6 bases). The TCR sequence derives from a human donor with non-small cell lung cancer that progressed on radiotherapy plus ipilimumab. The starting material was peripheral blood, obtained from a patient treated with radiotherapy plus ipilimumab. The CDR3 spells CASSPGGLWGSYEQYF. DNA for the CDR3: TGTGCCAGCAGCCCCGGAGGGCTCTGGGGTTCCTACGAGCAGTACTTC. The whole variable domain, remainder taken from reference TRBV11-3 and TRBJ2-7, is EAGVVQSPRYKIIEKKQPVAFWCNPISGHNTLYWYLQNLGQGPELLIRYENEEAVDDSQLPKDRFSAERLKGVDSTLKIQPAELGDSAVYLCASSPGGLWGSYEQYFGPGTRLTVT.